A selection of T cell receptor beta chains follows, all from one sample in a study of beta chain features in type 1 diabetes. The table came from immunoSEQ multiplex PCR; TCRdb's copy has only in-frame clones and leaves some out. The sample yields 200,000 to 300,000 clones, about 26% seen once. Source material: central memory CD4+ T cells from blood. The receptor source for this set is a man aged 30-40 years in good health. CDR3s include the opening cysteine and the closing phenylalanine or tryptophan. The D gene is left open where the match is weak. The size of a clone is reported for some rows only, either as once, few or many, or as a class for expanded clones.

>.|few|TRBV2|11|TRBJ1-2
CASSARDGYTF
TGTGCCAGCAGCGCCAGGGACGGCTACACCTTC
>TRBD2|.|TRBV29-1|12|TRBJ2-7
CSVVRGSYEQYF
TGCAGCGTGGTGCGGGGGTCCTACGAGCAGTACTTC
>.|.|TRBV13|12|TRBJ2-3
CASSFDEYTQYF
TGTGCCAGCAGCTTTGACGAGTATACGCAGTATTTT
>.|many|TRBV14|14|TRBJ1-2
CASSLDTLGIGYTF
TGTGCCAGCAGCTTGGACACCCTGGGTATAGGCTACACCTTC
>TRBD2|few|TRBV28|13|TRBJ2-1
CASTRGVVNEQFF
TGTGCCAGCACACGGGGGGTAGTTAATGAGCAGTTCTTC
>.|.|TRBV2|15|TRBJ1-2
CASSEGGREGYGYTF
TGTGCCAGCAGTGAAGGAGGTAGAGAAGGCTATGGCTACACCTTC
>TRBD2|.|TRBV15|16|TRBJ2-1
CATSREGSGRLNEQFF
TGTGCCACCAGCAGAGAGGGTAGCGGGAGATTGAATGAGCAGTTCTTC
>TRBD1|few|TRBV29-1|16|TRBJ2-5
CSVEDLGTGVSETQYF
TGCAGCGTTGAAGATCTCGGGACAGGGGTATCAGAGACCCAGTACTTC
>.|.|TRBV25-1|16|TRBJ1-6
CASSESSQGRNSPLHF
TGTGCCAGCAGTGAATCCAGTCAGGGGAGGAATTCACCCCTCCACTTT
>TRBD2|few|TRBV5-6|15|TRBJ2-1
CASSVTSGAYNEQFF
TGTGCCAGCAGCGTTACTAGCGGGGCCTACAATGAGCAGTTCTTC
>TRBD2|.|TRBV4-1|19|TRBJ2-4
CASSQDREGSSGRLDIQYF
TGCGCCAGCAGCCAAGATCGGGAGGGGTCTAGCGGGAGGTTGGACATTCAGTACTTC
>.|few|TRBV30|13|TRBJ2-7
CAWSGGGWDEQYF
TGTGCCTGGAGCGGCGGGGGCTGGGACGAGCAGTACTTC
>.|.|TRBV30|11|TRBJ1-1
CAWSARYEAFF
TGTGCCTGGAGTGCCCGGTATGAAGCTTTCTTT
>TRBD1|few|TRBV25-1|14|TRBJ1-4
CASSGSGTGGKLFF
TGTGCCAGCAGTGGCTCCGGGACAGGGGGGAAACTGTTTTTT
>.|.|TRBV6-6|14|TRBJ2-5
CASSDGSRGETQYF
TGTGCCAGCAGTGATGGCTCTAGGGGAGAGACCCAGTACTTC
>.|.|TRBV28|13|TRBJ2-6
CATSLPGANVLTF
TGTGCCACGTCCCTACCTGGGGCCAACGTCCTGACTTTC
>TRBD2|.|TRBV29-1|13|TRBJ2-2
CSVEGGGTGELFF
TGCAGCGTTGAAGGCGGGGGGACCGGGGAGCTGTTTTTT
>.|many|TRBV18|12|TRBJ2-7
CASSADTYEQYF
TGTGCCAGCTCAGCGGACACCTACGAGCAGTACTTC
>.|many|TRBV6-1|14|TRBJ2-2
CASSEQGETGELFF
TGTGCCAGCAGTGAACAGGGAGAAACCGGGGAGCTGTTTTTT
>.|.|TRBV6-6|14|TRBJ1-5
CASSLAGGNQPQHF
TGTGCCAGCAGCTTGGCAGGCGGCAATCAGCCCCAGCATTTT
>.|.|TRBV10-1|12|TRBJ2-4
CASSESLVIQYF
TGCGCCAGCAGTGAGTCATTGGTCATTCAGTACTTC
>.|many|TRBV5-1|15|TRBJ1-2
CASSLDDRRNYGYTF
TGCGCCAGCAGCTTGGATGACAGGCGGAACTATGGCTACACCTTC
>.|.|TRBV11-3|14|TRBJ1-1
CASSLEVFGTEAFF
TGTGCCAGCAGCTTAGAAGTTTTCGGGACTGAAGCTTTCTTT
>.|.|TRBV4-1|17|TRBJ2-3
CASSQDGPGPHTDTQYF
TGCGCCAGCAGCCAAGATGGGCCGGGACCCCACACAGATACGCAGTATTTT
>.|.|TRBV30|11|TRBJ1-4
CAWSVEEKLFF
TGTGCCTGGAGTGTTGAAGAAAAACTGTTTTTT
>TRBD2|once|TRBV15|17|TRBJ2-3
CATSRYSGSSGADTQYF
TGTGCCACCAGCAGATACTCGGGGAGTAGCGGGGCAGATACGCAGTATTTT
>.|few|TRBV7-8|13|TRBJ2-4
CASSLEAKNIQYF
TGTGCCAGCAGCTTAGAGGCCAAAAACATTCAGTACTTC